Listed here are 17 T cell receptor beta chains from one sample, sequenced in a study of regulatory T cells in long-lasting Graves disease (TCRdb year 2021). Receptor amplification or capture employed multiplex PCR. Sequencing was performed on an Illumina HiSeq 4000. TCR beta libraries were built with iRepertoire HTBI primers and Arm-PCR amplification of CDR3 regions. TCRdb reanalyzed the raw reads on its own, using fastp at Q25 for trimming and MiXCR for clone calling, and kept in-frame beta chains. Each record represents a unique CDR3 protein, reported with the most common genes and DNA among its rows. The sample includes 450,000 to 600,000 distinct CDR3 sequences, with roughly 16% observed a single time. The top ten clonotypes cover approximately 12% of the sample. Explained via the paper, the time point label denotes: newly diagnosed GD, antithyroid drugs for less than 3 months. For both TCR sequencing and RNA sequencing, RNA was extracted from PBMCs using TRIzol.

The same specimen was also included in a second study, on T cells in Graves' hyperthyroidism and ophthalmopathy.

Sequencing was performed on peripheral blood mononuclear cells (PBMCs), taken at new diagnosis, from a patient treated with antithyroid drugs. Every receptor here comes from a man between 35 and 55 years old with Graves disease. Donor details come from another sample of the same person, matched by shared clones.

V usage is TRBV6-1 and J usage is TRBJ2-1, with 9 nucleotides matching TRBD1. V lost 5 bases, J lost 5 bases, and 13 bases stayed unmatched. Germline-derived CDR1 and CDR2 are MNHNS and SASEGT. This CDR3 spans 17 amino acids. CDR3 bases: TGTGCCAGCAGTAAGGGACAGGGACCTACAGTGGACAATGAGCAGTTCTTC. Its translation: CASSKGQGPTVDNEQFF.

This clonotype was seen repeatedly, ten times or more. V gene TRBV12-3 or TRBV12-4 combines with J gene TRBJ2-7, with 10 bases matching TRBD2. Germline trimming cut 2 bases from V and 5 bases from J; bases unmatched to any gene: 3. The CDR3 has 14 amino acids. The CDR3: CASSLSSGSDEQYF. The DNA of the CDR3 is TGTGCCAGCAGTTTATCTAGCGGGAGCGACGAGCAGTACTTC.

In this sample, this clonotype turned up a few times. V gene TRBV20-1 combines with J gene TRBJ2-6, with D uncertain. The CDR3 length is 12 residues. Trimming took 0 bases from V and 4 from J, leaving 1 base between them. CDR1 and CDR2 (germline): DFQATT, SNEGSKA (reference sequence). The CDR3 region is CSAREGANVLTF. CDR3 coding DNA: TGCAGTGCTAGAGAGGGGGCCAACGTCCTGACTTTC.

The chain carries TRBV5-1 and TRBJ2-1, with TRBD2 identical over 12 bases. The CDR3 runs to 16 residues. V shed 0 bases, J shed 7 bases, and the junction held 5 bases outside the gene matches. Germline V gene lookup returns CDR1 SGHRS and CDR2 YFSETQ. CDR3 protein: CASSLGLAGGVNEQFF. DNA for the CDR3: TGCGCCAGCAGCTTGGGGCTAGCGGGAGGGGTGAATGAGCAGTTCTTC.

This clonotype was counted only a few times. The V call is TRBV12-3 or TRBV12-4, the J call TRBJ2-4; D possibly corresponds to TRBD2 (5 bases). The CDR3 consists of 19 residues. V lost 3 bases to trimming and J lost 0 bases, with 21 bases between them. The CDR3, as DNA: TGTGCCAGCAGTTTTAGTGTTATCTTGGGCCGGGGAGCCAAAAACATTCAGTACTTC. This codes for CASSFSVILGRGAKNIQYF.

The chain recombines TRBV7-9 with TRBJ1-1; TRBD1 agrees at 7 bases. The V gene end was trimmed by 8 bases and the J gene end by 0 bases; junction bases not matched to a gene: 9. The CDR3 extends over 15 amino acids. Germline lookup yields CDR1 SEHNR and CDR2 FQNEAQ (reference sequence). The CDR3 DNA is TGTGCCAGCGGAGCGGGACAGACAATGAACACTGAAGCTTTCTTT. Encoded protein: CASGAGQTMNTEAFF.

At least ten counts were recorded for this clonotype. The rearrangement uses TRBV25-1 and TRBJ2-1; 10 bases line up with TRBD2. With V trimmed by 3 bases and J by 1 base, 6 bases remained unmatched. Germline V lookup: CDR1 MGHDK, CDR2 SYGVNS. CDR3 length: 17 amino acids. In DNA, the CDR3 is TGTGCCAGCAGTGACCCACCGGGACTAGCGTCCTACAATGAGCAGTTCTTC. Translating gives CASSDPPGLASYNEQFF.

About this clonotype: A much larger clone lies a single base off, so this may be a read error. The J gene is TRBJ2-5, the V gene TRBV27; D might be TRBD1 (6 bases). The CDR3 extends over 16 amino acids. Germline lookup yields CDR1 MNHEY and CDR2 SMNVEV (reference sequence). Trimming took 6 bases from V and 2 from J, leaving 19 bases between them. The CDR3 DNA is TGTGCCAGCAGCCGTTATGCGCAGGGGAGACAAGAGACCCAGTACTTC. Amino acid sequence: CASSRYAQGRQETQYF.

On this clonotype: This may come from a read error, since a much larger clone is one base off. DNA of the CDR3: TGTGCCAGCAGCCAAGGTTACGATAGCGAGCAGTACTTC. Its protein is CASSQGYDSEQYF. V gene TRBV3-1 combines with J gene TRBJ2-7; D is unclear. The V gene's germline CDR1 is LGHDT and CDR2 YNNKEL (reference sequence). The CDR3 has 13 residues. V was clipped by 1 base and J by 6 bases, with 10 bases between them.

This clonotype appeared many times. This chain connects TRBV6-1 to TRBJ2-3; TRBD1 matches 8 bases. The CDR3 totals 15 residues. CDR1 and CDR2 from the germline V gene are MNHNS and SASEGT. Germline trimming cut 6 bases from V and 6 bases from J; bases unmatched to any gene: 11. CDR3 sequence (DNA): TGTGCCAGCAGCCCCGAGACAGGGGAGAGCGATACGCAGTATTTT. It yields the protein CASSPETGESDTQYF.

The sample holds a few counts of this clonotype. The CDR3 spells CASSPGGGQQETQYF. For the CDR3, the DNA is TGCGCCAGCAGCCCGGGGGGGGGACAACAAGAGACCCAGTACTTC. The chain recombines TRBV5-1 with TRBJ2-5; 8 bases match TRBD2. This CDR3 contains 15 residues. V lost 4 bases and J lost 2; bases outside the gene matches: 7. Germline V gene data show CDR1 as SGHRS and CDR2 as YFSETQ.

In its sample, this clonotype was seen many times. This sequence joins TRBV20-1 and TRBJ2-7; TRBD1 or TRBD2 may be the D gene (5 bases each). The V and J ends lost 5 bases and 0 bases respectively, with 14 bases between them. This CDR3 has 14 residues. From germline, CDR1 is DFQATT and CDR2 SNEGSKA (reference sequence). This CDR3 is CSAGSGRSSYEQYF. The DNA for the CDR3 is TGCAGTGCTGGGTCGGGACGGAGCTCCTACGAGCAGTACTTC.

Concerning this clonotype: A single base separates this from a much larger clone, so it may be a read error. This rearrangement joins TRBV6-1 to TRBJ2-3, with 9 bases fitting TRBD1. The junction had 4 bases not matched to a gene; V was cut back by 6 bases and J by 3 bases. The CDR3 is 14 amino acids. CDR1 and CDR2 from the germline V gene are MNHNS and SASEGT. The chain's CDR3 is CASSDRGGTDTQYF. CDR3 bases: TGTGCCAGCAGCGACAGGGGGGGGACAGATACGCAGTATTTT.

A note on this clonotype: One end of the junction varies from germline; a read error may be responsible. V usage is TRBV27 and J usage is TRBJ2-7, with TRBD1 identical over 7 bases. Germline CDR1 MNHEY, CDR2 SMNVEV (reference sequence). The CDR3 runs to 15 residues. This chain's CDR3 is CASSLSGTVATVAWF. CDR3 nucleotides: TGTGCCAGCAGTTTATCGGGGACAGTGGCCACCGTGGCGTGGTTC.

Many counts were recorded for this clonotype. The rearrangement links TRBV29-1 to TRBJ1-1; 8 bases are shared with TRBD1. This CDR3 region has 13 residues. Germline CDR1 reads SQVTM; CDR2 reads ANQGSEA. V shed 2 bases and J 3 bases; nucleotides not matched to a gene: 2. In DNA, the CDR3 is TGCAGCGTTGAACGACAGGGGTACACTGAAGCTTTCTTT. Translated, it gives CSVERQGYTEAFF.

V and J are TRBV12-3 or TRBV12-4 and TRBJ1-4; no reliable D call. The ends were cut back, 5 bases at V and 3 bases at J, with 16 bases in the middle. The CDR3 has 16 residues. The CDR3 region has the DNA TGTGCCAGCAGTCCCGACCGTGTGGTGCCTAATGAAAAACTGTTTTTT. Translating it yields CASSPDRVVPNEKLFF.

In its sample, this clonotype was seen a few times. The chain links TRBV5-6 to TRBJ2-1; 10 bases line up with TRBD2. The CDR3 has 15 residues. Trimming removed 0 bases from V and 6 bases from J; junction bases left unmatched: 3. Per the germline V gene, CDR1 is SGHDT and CDR2 is YYEEEE. This chain's CDR3 is CASSLEIAGGNEQFF. Written as DNA, the CDR3 is TGTGCCAGCAGCTTGGAAATAGCGGGGGGCAATGAGCAGTTCTTC.